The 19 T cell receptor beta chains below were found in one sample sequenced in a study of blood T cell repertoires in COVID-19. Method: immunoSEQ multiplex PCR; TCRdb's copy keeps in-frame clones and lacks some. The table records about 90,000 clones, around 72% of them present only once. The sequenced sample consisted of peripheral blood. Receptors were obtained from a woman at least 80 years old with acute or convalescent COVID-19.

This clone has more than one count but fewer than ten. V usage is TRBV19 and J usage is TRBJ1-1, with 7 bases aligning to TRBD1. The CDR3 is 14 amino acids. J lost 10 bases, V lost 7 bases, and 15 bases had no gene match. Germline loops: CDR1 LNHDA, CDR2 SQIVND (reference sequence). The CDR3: CASTLTTNRGPAFF. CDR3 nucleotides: TGTGCCAGTACCCTTACCACAAACAGGGGCCCAGCTTTCTTT.

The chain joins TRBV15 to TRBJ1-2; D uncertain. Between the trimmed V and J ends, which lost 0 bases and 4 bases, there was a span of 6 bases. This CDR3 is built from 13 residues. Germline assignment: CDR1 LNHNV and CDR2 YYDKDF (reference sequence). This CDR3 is CATSRDTSYGYTF. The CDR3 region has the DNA TGTGCCACCAGCAGAGATACCAGCTATGGCTACACCTTC.

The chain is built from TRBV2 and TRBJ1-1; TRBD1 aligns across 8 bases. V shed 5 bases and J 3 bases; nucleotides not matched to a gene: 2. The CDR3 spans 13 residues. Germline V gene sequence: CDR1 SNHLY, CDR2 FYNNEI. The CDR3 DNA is TGTGCCAGCAGTTCGGGACAGGACACTGAAGCTTTCTTT. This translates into CASSSGQDTEAFF.

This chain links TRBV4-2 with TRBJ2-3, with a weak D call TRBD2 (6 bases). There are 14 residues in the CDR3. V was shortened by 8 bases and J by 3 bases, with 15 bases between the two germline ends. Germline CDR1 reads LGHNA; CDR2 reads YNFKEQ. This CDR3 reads CASSGSGTTDTQYF. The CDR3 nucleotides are TGTGCCAGCTCGGGATCCGGGACTACAGATACGCAGTATTTT.

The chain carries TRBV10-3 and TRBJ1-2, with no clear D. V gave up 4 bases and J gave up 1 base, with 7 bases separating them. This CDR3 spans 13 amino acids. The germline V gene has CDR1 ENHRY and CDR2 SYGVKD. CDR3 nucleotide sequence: TGTGCCATCAGTGCGACAAGTAACTATGGCTACACCTTC. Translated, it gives CAISATSNYGYTF.

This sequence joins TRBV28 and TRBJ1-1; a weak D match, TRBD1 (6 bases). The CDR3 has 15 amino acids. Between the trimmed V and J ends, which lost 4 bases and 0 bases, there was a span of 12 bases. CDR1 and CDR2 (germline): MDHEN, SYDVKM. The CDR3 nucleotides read TGTGCCAGCAGTTCATCCGCAGGGGTGAACACTGAAGCTTTCTTT. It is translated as CASSSSAGVNTEAFF. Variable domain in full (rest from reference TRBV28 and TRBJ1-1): DVKVTQSSRYLVKRTGEKVFLECVQDMDHENMFWYRQDPGLGLRLIYFSYDVKMKEKGDIPEGYSVSREKKERFSLILESASTNQTSMYLCASSSSAGVNTEAFFGQGTRLTVV.

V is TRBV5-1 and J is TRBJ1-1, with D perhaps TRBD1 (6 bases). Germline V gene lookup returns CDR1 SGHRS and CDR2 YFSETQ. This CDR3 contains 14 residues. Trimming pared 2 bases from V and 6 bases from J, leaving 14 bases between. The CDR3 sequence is CASSLSGGGSEAFF. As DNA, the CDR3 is TGCGCCAGCAGCTTATCGGGGGGCGGCTCTGAAGCTTTCTTT. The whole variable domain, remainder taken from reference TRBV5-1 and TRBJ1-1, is KAGVTQTPRYLIKTRGQQVTLSCSPISGHRSVSWYQQTPGQGLQFLFEYFSETQRNKGNFPGRFSGRQFSNSRSEMNVSTLELGDSALYLCASSLSGGGSEAFFGQGTRLTVV.

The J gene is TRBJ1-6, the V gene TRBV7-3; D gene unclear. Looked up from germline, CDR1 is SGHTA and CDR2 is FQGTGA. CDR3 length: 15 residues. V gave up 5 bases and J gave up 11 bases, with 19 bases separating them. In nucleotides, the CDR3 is TGTGCCAGCAGCCCTGGTGCAGGCCGAATCCCACCCCTCCACTTT. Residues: CASSPGAGRIPPLHF.

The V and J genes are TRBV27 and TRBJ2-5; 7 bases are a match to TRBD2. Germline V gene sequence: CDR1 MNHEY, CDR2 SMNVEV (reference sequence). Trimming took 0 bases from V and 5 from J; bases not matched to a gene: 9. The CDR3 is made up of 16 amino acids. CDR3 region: CASSLSSASGRETQYF. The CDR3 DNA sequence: TGTGCCAGCAGTTTATCGTCCGCTAGCGGCAGGGAGACCCAGTACTTC.

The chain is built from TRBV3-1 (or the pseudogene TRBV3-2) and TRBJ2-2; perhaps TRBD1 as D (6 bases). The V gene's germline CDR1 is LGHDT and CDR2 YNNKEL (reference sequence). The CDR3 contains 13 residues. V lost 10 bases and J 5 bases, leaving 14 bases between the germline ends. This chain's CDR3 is CATRTERTGELFF. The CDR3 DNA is TGTGCCACAAGGACAGAACGTACCGGGGAGCTGTTTTTT.

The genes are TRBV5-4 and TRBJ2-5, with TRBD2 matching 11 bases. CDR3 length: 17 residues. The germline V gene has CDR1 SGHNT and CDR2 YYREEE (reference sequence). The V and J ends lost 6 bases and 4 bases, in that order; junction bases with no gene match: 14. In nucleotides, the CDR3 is TGTGCCAGCACCTCGGGTAGCGGGGGGGCCGGGGCAGAGACCCAGTACTTC. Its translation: CASTSGSGGAGAETQYF. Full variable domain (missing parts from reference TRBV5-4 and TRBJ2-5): ETGVTQSPTHLIKTRGQQVTLRCSSQSGHNTVSWYQQALGQGPQFIFQYYREEENGRGNFPPRFSGLQFPNYSSELNVNALELDDSALYLCASTSGSGGAGAETQYFGPGTRLLVL.

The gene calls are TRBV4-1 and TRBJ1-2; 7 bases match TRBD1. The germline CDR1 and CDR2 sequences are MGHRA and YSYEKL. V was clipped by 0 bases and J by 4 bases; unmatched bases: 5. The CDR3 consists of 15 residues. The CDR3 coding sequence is TGCGCCAGCAGCCAAGAGGTGACAGGGCCCTATGGCTACACCTTC. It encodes CASSQEVTGPYGYTF.

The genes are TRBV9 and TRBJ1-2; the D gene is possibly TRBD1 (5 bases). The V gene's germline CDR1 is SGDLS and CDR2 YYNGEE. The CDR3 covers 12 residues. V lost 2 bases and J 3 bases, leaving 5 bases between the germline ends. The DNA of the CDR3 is TGTGCCAGCAGCGTGACAGACTATGGCTACACCTTC. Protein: CASSVTDYGYTF.

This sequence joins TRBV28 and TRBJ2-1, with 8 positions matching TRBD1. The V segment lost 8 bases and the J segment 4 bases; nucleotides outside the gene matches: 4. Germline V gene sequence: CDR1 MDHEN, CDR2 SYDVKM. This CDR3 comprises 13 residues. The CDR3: CASDRGAYNEQFF. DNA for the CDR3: TGTGCCAGCGACAGGGGCGCTTACAATGAGCAGTTCTTC.

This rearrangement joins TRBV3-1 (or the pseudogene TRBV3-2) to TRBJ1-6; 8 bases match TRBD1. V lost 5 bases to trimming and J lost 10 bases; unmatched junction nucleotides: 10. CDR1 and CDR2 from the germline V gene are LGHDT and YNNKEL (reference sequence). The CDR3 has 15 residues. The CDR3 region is CASSFGQGTESPLHF. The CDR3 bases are TGTGCCAGCAGCTTCGGACAGGGCACAGAATCACCCCTCCACTTT.

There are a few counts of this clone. The CDR3: CASSLSGLAPDTQYF. The DNA of the CDR3 is TGTGCCAGCAGCTTATCGGGACTAGCTCCAGATACGCAGTATTTT. The rearrangement uses TRBV7-2 and TRBJ2-3, with 9 bases matching TRBD2. The CDR3 is 15 residues long. The J segment lost 4 bases and the V segment lost 2 bases, leaving 4 bases of the junction unmatched. Germline V gene sequence: CDR1 SGHTA, CDR2 FQGNSA.

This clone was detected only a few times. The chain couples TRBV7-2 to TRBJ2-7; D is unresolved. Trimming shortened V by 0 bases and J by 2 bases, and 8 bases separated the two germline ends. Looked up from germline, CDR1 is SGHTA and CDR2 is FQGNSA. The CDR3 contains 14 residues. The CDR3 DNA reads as TGTGCCAGCAGCTTAGCGTCCAGGACCTACGAGCAGTACTTC. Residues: CASSLASRTYEQYF.

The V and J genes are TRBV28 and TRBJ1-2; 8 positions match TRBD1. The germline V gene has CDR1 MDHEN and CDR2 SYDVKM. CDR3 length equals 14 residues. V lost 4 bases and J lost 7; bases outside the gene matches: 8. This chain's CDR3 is CASSSGQGMVGYTF. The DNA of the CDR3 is TGTGCCAGCAGTTCAGGACAGGGCATGGTTGGCTACACCTTC.

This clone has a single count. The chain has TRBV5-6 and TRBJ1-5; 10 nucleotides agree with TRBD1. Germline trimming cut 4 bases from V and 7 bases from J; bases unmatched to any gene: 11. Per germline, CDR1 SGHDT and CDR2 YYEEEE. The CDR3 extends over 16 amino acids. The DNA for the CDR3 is TGTGCCAGCAGCATAGACAGGGGGCGAATAGGACAGCCCCAGCATTTT. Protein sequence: CASSIDRGRIGQPQHF.